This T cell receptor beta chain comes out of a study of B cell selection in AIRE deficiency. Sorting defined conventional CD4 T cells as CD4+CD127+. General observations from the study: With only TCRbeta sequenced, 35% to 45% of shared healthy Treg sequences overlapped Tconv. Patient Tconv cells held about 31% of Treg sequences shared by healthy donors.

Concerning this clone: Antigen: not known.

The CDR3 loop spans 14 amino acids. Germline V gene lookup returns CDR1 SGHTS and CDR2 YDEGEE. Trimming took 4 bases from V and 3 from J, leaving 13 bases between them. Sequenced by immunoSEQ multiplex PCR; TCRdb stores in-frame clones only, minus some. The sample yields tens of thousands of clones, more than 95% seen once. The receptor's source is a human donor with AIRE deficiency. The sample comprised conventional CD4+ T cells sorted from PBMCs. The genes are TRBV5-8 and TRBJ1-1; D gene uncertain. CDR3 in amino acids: CASSQVVVDTEAFF. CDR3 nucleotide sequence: TGTGCCAGCAGCCAAGTTGTCGTAGACACTGAAGCTTTCTTT.